The source of this T cell receptor (beta chain) is a study of beta chain features in type 1 diabetes. The CDR3 has 14 amino acids. CDR1 and CDR2 from the germline V gene are SGHNT and YYREEE (reference sequence). The V gene lost 5 bases and the J gene lost 5 bases, with 16 bases spanning the gap. As every portion of the isolated RNA was reverse transcribed, the sequencing read expressed TCRB transcripts. TCRdb's table, derived via immunoSEQ multiplex PCR, lists solely in-frame clones and lacks some. This sample has under 250,000 clones; less than 35% occur once, and the top ten carry 4%. Sorted cells reached over 95% purity in every population.

The material sequenced was central memory CD4+ T cells from blood. The chain uses TRBV5-4 and TRBJ2-5; D gene ambiguous. The TCR was taken from a man aged 30 to 39 in good health. In nucleotides, the CDR3 is TGTGCCAGCAGATCGGGCCTCCTGGGGGAGACCCAGTACTTC. Its protein is CASRSGLLGETQYF.